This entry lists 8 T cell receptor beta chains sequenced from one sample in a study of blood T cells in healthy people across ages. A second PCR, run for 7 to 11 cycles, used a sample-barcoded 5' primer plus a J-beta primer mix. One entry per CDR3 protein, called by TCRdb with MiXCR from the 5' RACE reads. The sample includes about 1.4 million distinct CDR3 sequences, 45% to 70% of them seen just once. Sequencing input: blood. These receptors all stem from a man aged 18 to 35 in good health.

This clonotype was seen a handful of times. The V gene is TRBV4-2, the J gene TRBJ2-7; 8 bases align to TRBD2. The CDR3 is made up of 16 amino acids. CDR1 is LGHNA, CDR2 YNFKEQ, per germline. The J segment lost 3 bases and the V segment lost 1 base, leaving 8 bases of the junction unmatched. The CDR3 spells CASSQVGESGSYEQYF. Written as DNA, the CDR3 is TGTGCCAGCAGCCAAGTCGGGGAAAGCGGGAGCTACGAGCAGTACTTC.

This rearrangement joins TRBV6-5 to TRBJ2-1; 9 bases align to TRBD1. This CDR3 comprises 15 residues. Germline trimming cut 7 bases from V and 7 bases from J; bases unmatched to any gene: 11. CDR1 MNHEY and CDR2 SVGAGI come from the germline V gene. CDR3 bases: TGTGCCAGCATGATAACAGGGGGCTCCGCGAATGAGCAGTTCTTC. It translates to CASMITGGSANEQFF.

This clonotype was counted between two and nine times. The CDR3 DNA is TGTGCCAGCTCGGCTGGGCTGAGTTTGCACGAGCAGTACTTC. Protein sequence: CASSAGLSLHEQYF. The chain combines TRBV27 with TRBJ2-7; D remains unclear. Germline V gives CDR1 MNHEY, CDR2 SMNVEV (reference sequence). Trimming removed 8 bases from V and 5 bases from J, with 19 bases in between. The CDR3 has 14 amino acids.

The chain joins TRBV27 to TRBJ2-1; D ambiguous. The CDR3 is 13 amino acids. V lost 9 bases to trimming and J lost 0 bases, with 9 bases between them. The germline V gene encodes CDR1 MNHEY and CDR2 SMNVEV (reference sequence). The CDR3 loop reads CARADVSYNEQFF. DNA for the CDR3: TGTGCCAGGGCGGACGTCTCCTACAATGAGCAGTTCTTC.

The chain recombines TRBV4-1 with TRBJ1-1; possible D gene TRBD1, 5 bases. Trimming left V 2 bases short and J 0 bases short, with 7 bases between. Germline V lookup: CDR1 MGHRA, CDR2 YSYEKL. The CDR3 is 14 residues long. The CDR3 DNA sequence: TGCGCCAGCAGCCAATGGGACGTGAACACTGAAGCTTTCTTT. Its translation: CASSQWDVNTEAFF.

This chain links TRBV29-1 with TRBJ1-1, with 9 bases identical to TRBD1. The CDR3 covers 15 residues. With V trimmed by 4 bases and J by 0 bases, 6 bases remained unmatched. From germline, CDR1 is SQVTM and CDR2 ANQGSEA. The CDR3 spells CSVVRDRVMNTEAFF. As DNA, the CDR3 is TGCAGCGTTGTCCGGGACAGGGTTATGAACACTGAAGCTTTCTTT.

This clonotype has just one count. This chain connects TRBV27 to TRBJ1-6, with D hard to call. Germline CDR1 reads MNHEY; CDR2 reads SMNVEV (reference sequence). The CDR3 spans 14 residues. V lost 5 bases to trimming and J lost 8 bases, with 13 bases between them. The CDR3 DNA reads TGTGCCAGCAGTCTCCCGGGAGAGCATTCACCCCTCCACTTT. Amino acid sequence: CASSLPGEHSPLHF.

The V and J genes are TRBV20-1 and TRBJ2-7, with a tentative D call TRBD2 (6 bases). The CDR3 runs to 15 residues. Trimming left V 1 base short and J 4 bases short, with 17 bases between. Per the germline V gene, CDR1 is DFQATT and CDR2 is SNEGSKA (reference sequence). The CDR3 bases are TGCAGTGCTAGAGGATCCGGGAGATCCCTTTACGAGCAGTACTTC. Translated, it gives CSARGSGRSLYEQYF.